This note documents a single TCR beta chain sequence. For the second PCR, which ran for 7 to 11 cycles, a sample-barcoded 5' primer and a J-beta primer mix were used. TCRdb fed the 5' RACE reads into MiXCR, producing one record per CDR3 protein. Of 1,300,000 or so distinct CDR3 sequences detected, around 59% appear once; the ten largest clones hold approximately 7%. Looked up from germline, CDR1 is DFQATT and CDR2 is SNEGSKA (reference sequence). There are 12 residues in the CDR3. V was cut by 5 bases and J by 0 bases, with 8 bases left in between. The sample originates from a study of blood T cells in healthy people across ages.

The receptor was isolated from a man younger than 35 in good health. What was sequenced was blood. The V gene is TRBV20-1, the J gene TRBJ2-7; D tentatively fits TRBD1 or TRBD2 (5 bases each). The CDR3 is CSAGGPSYEQYF. CDR3 in DNA: TGCAGTGCTGGGGGACCCTCCTACGAGCAGTACTTC.